The clone carrying this TCR beta chain was detected a few times. For TCRbeta, the library was prepared with unique molecular identifiers. TCRdb re-derived calls from the PCR reads in MiXCR, one entry per CDR3 protein. The sample holds 600,000 to 700,000 distinct CDR3 sequences, 16% seen once. The source of the sample is a study of T-cell reconstitution after alpha-beta-depleted transplantation in children. Germline V gene sequence: CDR1 SEHNR, CDR2 FQNEAQ (reference sequence). Deletions cut 4 bases from V and 2 bases from J, with 12 bases between. The CDR3 has 16 amino acids. The sequence was collected from a human donor who donated a stem cell graft to a child with acute myeloid leukemia. The chain employs TRBV7-9 and TRBJ2-6; D unclear. The specimen comprised PBMCs from the stem cell graft donor, sampled from the stem cell graft. CDR3 bases: TGTGCCAGCAGCTCACCCGTAGTCCCTGGGGCCAACGTCCTGACTTTC. This encodes CASSSPVVPGANVLTF.